This T cell receptor (beta chain) was sequenced in a study of T cell changes during pregnancy in multiple sclerosis. Germline V gives CDR1 MNHNS, CDR2 SASEGT. CDR3 length: 17 residues. J lost 5 bases, V lost 2 bases, and 13 bases had no gene match. Method: immunoSEQ multiplex PCR; TCRdb's copy keeps in-frame clones and lacks some. The sample includes 100,000 or so clones, just over 90% of them seen just once. The sequence was obtained from a female donor with multiple sclerosis, enrolled in a pregnancy study. Specimen: peripheral blood, collected in the second trimester of pregnancy. The genes are TRBV6-1 and TRBJ1-2, with TRBD1 matching over 8 bases. CDR3 sequence: CASSEYEGQERLYGYTF. CDR3 sequence (DNA): TGTGCCAGCAGTGAATACGAGGGACAGGAAAGATTATATGGCTACACCTTC.